This T cell receptor (beta chain) was captured in a study of shared clonotypes between healthy human individuals. Measured with immunoSEQ multiplex PCR; TCRdb has only the in-frame clones, and not every one. The table includes approximately 2,300,000 clones, around 92% detected once. The CDR3 sequence is 14 residues long. Trimming took 3 bases from V and 8 from J, leaving 13 bases between them. Germline V gene lookup returns CDR1 LNHDA and CDR2 SQIVND (reference sequence). The source of this sequence is a man aged 18 to 29 in good health. Some clones in this sample may be carry-over from other donors' samples. The chain carries TRBV19 and TRBJ1-4; D call uncertain. The sequenced sample consisted of naive CD4+ T cells from PBMCs. Indicated subset: CD45RA+ positively selected. The CDR3: CASSMLQQPEKLFF. The CDR3 nucleotides read TGTGCCAGTAGTATGTTACAGCAACCCGAAAAACTGTTTTTT.